The 15 T cell receptor beta chains below come from one sample, sequenced in a study of neurological immune-mediated disorders. TCRdb re-derived calls from the 5' RACE reads in MiXCR, one entry per CDR3 protein. The table includes 30,000 to 40,000 distinct CDR3 sequences, roughly 10% detected once. Time point denoted: technical triplicate 1. The sample taken for sequencing was PBMCs. The receptor source for this set is a man between 60 and 75 years old with HTLV-1-associated myelopathy (HAM/TSP).

This clonotype was detected ten times or more. The rearrangement joins TRBV24-1 to TRBJ2-7; unclear D gene. The CDR3 has 13 amino acids. Trimming left V 12 bases short and J 3 bases short, with 17 bases between. Germline assignment: CDR1 KGHDR and CDR2 SFDVKD. The CDR3 bases are TGTGCCTTTGGCAGAGAACCAAACTACGAGCAGTACTTC. Translation gives CAFGREPNYEQYF.

In its sample, this clonotype was seen a few times. The chain recombines TRBV5-5 with TRBJ1-4; TRBD1 is a possible D gene (5 bases). The CDR3 runs to 15 residues. Germline loops: CDR1 SGHKS, CDR2 YYEKEE (reference sequence). The V gene lost 0 bases and the J gene lost 6 bases, with 12 bases spanning the gap. The CDR3 nucleotides are TGTGCCAGCAGCTTGGGGCCGGGGGGAGATGAAAAACTGTTTTTT. This gives the protein CASSLGPGGDEKLFF.

This clonotype showed up just a few times. The V and J genes are TRBV5-4 and TRBJ2-6, with no clear D. Trimming took 2 bases from V and 0 from J, leaving 6 bases between them. Germline CDR1 is SGHNT and CDR2 is YYREEE (reference sequence). The length of the CDR3 is 15 residues. Here the CDR3 reads CASSLGPSGANVLTF. Here the CDR3 DNA reads TGTGCCAGCAGCTTAGGGCCCTCTGGGGCCAACGTCCTGACTTTC.

This clonotype was counted at least ten times. V and J are TRBV5-1 and TRBJ2-7; D is possibly TRBD1 (6 bases). CDR3 length: 14 residues. From germline, CDR1 is SGHRS and CDR2 YFSETQ. V was clipped by 2 bases and J by 3 bases, with 12 bases between them. The CDR3 bases are TGCGCCAGCAGCTTTTCAGGACAGCTCTACGAGCAGTACTTC. This codes for CASSFSGQLYEQYF.

This clonotype was counted ten times or more. Here the CDR3 reads CASSLSSSYEQYF. The DNA for the CDR3 is TGCGCCAGCAGCTTGTCAAGCTCCTACGAGCAGTACTTC. The chain joins TRBV5-1 to TRBJ2-7; D not certain. This CDR3 has 13 amino acids. V was clipped by 1 base and J by 0 bases, with 5 bases between them. Germline-derived CDR1 and CDR2 are SGHRS and YFSETQ.

This chain joins TRBV27 and TRBJ1-2; D unclear. This CDR3 is 15 amino acids long. Germline loops: CDR1 MNHEY, CDR2 SMNVEV (reference sequence). Trimming left V 4 bases short and J 0 bases short, with 12 bases between. CDR3 residues: CASSSKGTTNYGYTF. The CDR3, as DNA: TGTGCCAGCAGTTCGAAGGGCACTACTAACTATGGCTACACCTTC.

This clonotype has ten or more counts. The chain recombines TRBV2 with TRBJ2-7, with D tentatively TRBD2 (5 bases). V shed 6 bases and J shed 0 bases, with 15 bases lying between them. The V gene's germline CDR1 is SNHLY and CDR2 FYNNEI. The CDR3 extends over 15 amino acids. The CDR3 DNA reads as TGTGCCAGCAGCGATAGGACTGTGAGCTCCTACGAGCAGTACTTC. Its translation: CASSDRTVSSYEQYF.

This clonotype was recorded many times. V and J are TRBV5-6 and TRBJ1-5, with 7 bases fitting TRBD1. The CDR3 extends over 14 amino acids. Losses at the gene ends were 4 bases for V and 6 bases for J; bases not matched to a gene: 7. Germline V gene lookup returns CDR1 SGHDT and CDR2 YYEEEE. Written as DNA, the CDR3 is TGTGCCAGCAGCCAAAAACAGGGGCTTCAGCCCCAGCATTTT. Translated, it gives CASSQKQGLQPQHF.

In this sample, this clonotype turned up many times. The chain couples TRBV29-1 to TRBJ1-1; maybe TRBD1 (6 bases). Germline V lookup: CDR1 SQVTM, CDR2 ANQGSEA. The CDR3 has 14 amino acids. Deletions cut 4 bases from V and 10 bases from J, with 22 bases between. In DNA, the CDR3 is TGCAGCGTTGTCTCGGGAGGAATAGGGGGGAGAGCTTTCTTT. Translating gives CSVVSGGIGGRAFF.

This clonotype was found many times. The V and J genes are TRBV12-3 or TRBV12-4 and TRBJ2-7, with D tentatively TRBD2 (5 bases). This CDR3 contains 14 residues. Trimming pared 5 bases from V and 6 bases from J, leaving 17 bases between. The chain's CDR3 is CASSAGRRETEQYF. The CDR3, as DNA: TGTGCCAGCAGTGCAGGCCGAAGGGAGACCGAGCAGTACTTC.

As regards this clonotype: An end of the junction does not agree with germline; a read error may underlie this. This rearrangement joins TRBV20-1 to TRBJ2-7, with 9 bases that match TRBD1. This CDR3 spans 17 amino acids. Germline lookup yields CDR1 DFQATT and CDR2 SNEGSKA (reference sequence). Here the CDR3 DNA reads TGCAGTGCGAAGGGAATGTACAGGGGGCGCCTTTCCTACGATCAGTACTTC. Translation gives CSAKGMYRGRLSYDQYF.

By sample fraction, this clonotype is medium-sized. The chain uses TRBV20-1 and TRBJ1-1; no definite D call. Trimming pared 5 bases from V and 0 bases from J, leaving 7 bases between. This CDR3 spans 12 amino acids. Germline lookup yields CDR1 DFQATT and CDR2 SNEGSKA (reference sequence). The CDR3 is CSALVMNTEAFF. DNA of the CDR3: TGCAGTGCTTTAGTTATGAACACTGAAGCTTTCTTT.

This clonotype is judged medium-sized. The V call is TRBV27, the J call TRBJ1-6; D is unresolved. Germline lookup yields CDR1 MNHEY and CDR2 SMNVEV (reference sequence). This CDR3 spans 16 amino acids. V was clipped by 3 bases and J by 0 bases, with 9 bases between them. CDR3 amino acids: CASSFLRSSYNSPLHF. CDR3 sequence (DNA): TGTGCCAGCAGTTTCCTGAGGAGCTCCTATAATTCACCCCTCCACTTT.

This clonotype was counted at least ten times. The rearrangement links TRBV7-2 to TRBJ2-7; no clear D. The CDR3 spans 13 residues. V was pared by 1 base and J by 4 bases, with 8 bases between. Germline V gene sequence: CDR1 SGHTA, CDR2 FQGNSA. CDR3 region: CASSLDLGYEQYF. The CDR3 region has the DNA TGTGCCAGCAGCTTAGATCTGGGTTACGAGCAGTACTTC.

This clonotype was detected ten times or more. V gene TRBV9 combines with J gene TRBJ2-1; 7 bases align to TRBD2. Germline V lookup: CDR1 SGDLS, CDR2 YYNGEE. The V gene end was trimmed by 2 bases and the J gene end by 6 bases; junction bases not matched to a gene: 8. CDR3 length equals 15 residues. The CDR3 nucleotides are TGTGCCAGCAGCGTCGGGAACACGGGGGGCAATGAGCAGTTCTTC. Amino acid sequence: CASSVGNTGGNEQFF.